This TCR beta chain comes out of a study of cytomegalovirus exposure and HLA in healthy donors (dated by TCRdb to 2016 to 2017). Study-wide context: According to an earlier analysis of a few hundred of the donors, about 170 million T cells yielded 117 million unique TCR beta sequences and about 300 Gb of sequence data. To predict cytomegalovirus infection status, the study brought together high-throughput TCR immunosequencing, statistical association of individual TCRs with disease status, and machine learning. Among some 410 genotyped donors of the cohort, an average of around 240,000 unique TCR beta nucleotide sequences were sequenced per donor, roughly 20% of them non-productive. An earlier analysis of 587 of the donors applied high-throughput TCR beta sequencing to assess whether each TCR beta V gene segment acted as functional or pseudogenic. Among the roughly 390 genotyped donors, around 81% belonged to the genetic ancestry cluster associated with self-reported Caucasian donors. Roughly five DR-DQ haplotypes were treated as single units for association and clustering because of strong linkage in the cohort. Using immunosequencing, the study profiled T cell repertoires from around 670 subjects and related those repertoires to cytomegalovirus serostatus. Approximately 300 gigabases of sequencing data and approximately 84 million unique TCR sequences were included in an early release covering over 600 HLA-typed donors. Rather than using new phenotypic data, the later analysis identified candidate immune exposures from TCR beta sequences and from how often those sequences occurred across donors. Typing coverage differed by locus: A, B, C, DRB1 and DQB1 were typed in roughly 620-630 donors, DQA1 in 500 to 550, DPA1 in around 580, and DPB1 in 450 to 480. The study was designed to test whether signatures of past pathogen exposure could be identified by cataloging public T cell receptors. Donor age, sex, ethnicity and CMV serostatus were compiled alongside the repertoire data. Along with the approximately 700-subject first cohort, a separate validation cohort of over a hundred different subjects was used. HLA typing included class I and class II loci at four-digit resolution. A later analysis re-examined previously published TCR beta repertoires from about 700 donors and added high-resolution HLA genotyping to investigate patterns of TCR occurrence. All discovery cohort repertoires had been generated on a single sequencing platform. A later genetic analysis took genome-wide SNP genotypes for about 55% of the 666 donors and used that subset as a discovery cohort. Results and caveats for the whole study, not just this receptor: Only TCR beta chains were sequenced in this cohort, and the absence of alpha or paired-chain data limited detectable features. According to a later analysis, most CMV-associated TCR beta chains appeared to be HLA-restricted, and the HLA associations seemed to be driven largely by CMV exposure. A further reported finding was that TCR beta sequences accurately predicted the HLA-A and HLA-B alleles for most subjects in the first cohort. For the cohort, immune exposure information was limited to CMV serostatus. In a later analysis, TCR association rates were found to vary across HLA loci, with the most associated TCRs seen for DRB1 alleles and the fewest for HLA-C alleles. According to a later genetic analysis, donors in an Asian-associated ancestry cluster had fewer N-insertions in productive TCRs than the approximately 690-donor mean. Specific HLA alleles were associated with 15,000 to 20,000 TCR beta sequences at a false discovery rate of 0.05 in a later analysis. Because some donors lacked HLA typing at each locus, the association tests relied only on the typed subset. In an earlier analysis of about 550 of the donors, most TCR beta V segments were observed in productive rearrangements about 87% or about 30% of the time, broadly matching IMGT annotations. Strong co-occurrence of HLA alleles, especially DR and DQ, made assigning TCR associations to individual alleles difficult. Linkage disequilibrium might explain the correlated functional status among segregating V segments, but an unknown experimental factor could not be ruled out. A few of the identified cytomegalovirus-associated TCR beta chains were confirmed in vitro to be specific for cytomegalovirus antigens. In the study, some 160 TCR beta chains were listed as associated with cytomegalovirus. Roughly uniform sequencing depth across donors was assumed in presence/absence analyses, although this assumption may not hold. It was suggested by the authors that the approach could potentially be generalized to other disease states and immunological phenotypes. Several of the top co-occurrence clusters appeared to be linked to parvovirus B19, influenza, CMV and Epstein-Barr virus, according to a later analysis. Across donors, most TCR sequences were observed very rarely, whereas some public TCRs were present in many individuals. In both the original and validation cohorts, the classifier was reported to diagnose cytomegalovirus status with high specificity and sensitivity. An association between a missense DCLRE1C variant and V-gene and J-gene trimming of TCR beta chains was found in a later genetic analysis and replicated in an independent cohort. Some IMGT-functional V segments, including TRBV6-2 and TRBV6-3, could not be told apart with the 87-base-pair reads, so those segments were excluded. The earlier analysis of a few hundred of the donors excluded some 15 rarely observed V segments, including chromosome 9 orphons, because counts were too low. A cluster of highly shared sequence variants was judged likely to represent a technical artifact of the sequencing pipeline. A later analysis found that HLA-associated TCR beta chains were more clonally expanded and had lower generation probabilities than equally common non-associated chains.

The cohort consisted of 600 to 700 healthy bone marrow donors. All cohort members were sampled while nominally healthy, although unrecorded immune exposures were likely present. The donor was CMV seropositive and was included in the group of some 290 seropositive cohort members. Each donor provided a peripheral blood sample, and peripheral blood mononuclear cells were used for TCR beta sequencing. Genomic DNA was extracted from the blood cell samples with the Qiagen DNeasy Blood Extraction Kit. Libraries were built with the immunoSEQ multiplex PCR assay. The multiplex PCR relied on a mix of 60 forward primers for TCR Vbeta segments and 13 reverse primers for TCR Jbeta segments. A multiplex PCR assay on genomic DNA amplified the CDR3 region of rearranged TCR beta genes. Amplified TCR beta libraries were sequenced as 87-base-pair reads on the Illumina HiSeq System. The authors' pipeline ran thus. Across the 700 or so repertoires, a later analysis counted tens of millions of unique TCR beta chains, around 10 million of which were shared by at least two donors. A nearest-neighbor algorithm error-corrected the raw reads and collapsed the reads into unique sequences, merging closely related sequences to remove PCR and sequencing errors. CDR3 sequences were aligned to IMGT reference sequences to assign V, D and J gene segments. For a sequence to be retained, a match of at least six nucleotides to both a V gene segment and a J gene segment was required. Rearrangements were classified as productive when the CDR3 lacked stop codons and remained in frame with V and J, and all other rearrangements were classified as non-productive. Following IMGT convention, CDR3 was defined as the stretch from the second conserved V-encoded cysteine up to the conserved J-encoded phenylalanine. The earlier analysis of about 640 of the donors excluded any sequence lacking an unambiguous match to a single V gene segment. In an earlier analysis of more than 500 of the donors, a V segment was called functional when productive rearrangements were above 56.7%, and segregating when the standard deviation between donors exceeded 5%. A statistical classification framework was built to diagnose cytomegalovirus status from the catalog of TCR beta chain sequences. In a later analysis, V and J genes were assigned by comparing TCR nucleotide sequences against IMGT/GENE-DB human TR gene sequences. In a later analysis, CDR3 sequences and most-parsimonious VDJ recombination scenarios were assigned using the TCRdist pipeline. In a later analysis, each TCR beta chain was defined by its CDR3 amino acid sequence together with its V-gene family, and reads without a unique V-gene family were excluded. As a way to deal with suspected cross-contamination and a sequencing artifact, a later analysis dropped approximately 590 nucleotide sequences that were highly shared and had low generation probability. A later analysis calculated a clonal expansion index for each public chain from normalized within-repertoire ranks of inferred template counts. In a later analysis, generation probabilities were computed with a VDJ recombination model fitted to out-of-frame rearrangements, and the resulting probabilities were checked against IGoR. A later analysis scored TCR-TCR, TCR-HLA and TCR-CMV co-occurrence with hypergeometric tests, applying a repertoire-size bias correction to TCR pairs. A later analysis estimated false discovery rates by permuting HLA or CMV assignments 20 times. In a later analysis, co-occurring TCRs were grouped using DBSCAN, and TCRdist sequence similarity was added for clustering within HLA-allele-positive subsets. Co-occurrence clustering excluded repertoires with fewer than 30,000 or more than 120,000 public chains, plus five with anomalous nucleotide sharing. TCRdb retrieved this table from immuneACCESS and kept in-frame rearrangements only. Not all clones are present; in checked studies, unresolved V genes account for under half, and no reason is known for the remainder. The DNA gave D and trimming, while V, J and clone size come from that table. The sample table records roughly 180,000 clones; 80% to 90% of these occur just once. The ten largest clones capture about 9.3% of the sample.

Via the germline V gene (reference sequence), CDR1 is DFQATT and CDR2 SNEGSKA. Counted from cysteine to phenylalanine, this CDR3 has 9 amino acids. The CDR3 DNA has 27 bases and is translated from base 1. Cut back by 3 bases and 7 bases, the V and J ends lie 3 bases apart. In the case of this clone: This clone's antigen is unknown. Per-nucleotide qualities are absent, and no much larger clonotype sits a single base away.

The V gene is TRBV20-1 and the J gene is TRBJ1-2, with no confident D gene call. The sample was PBMCs. The receptor comes from a man in his late teens or twenties in good health and CMV-seropositive. At the DNA level, the sequence is TGCAGTGCTAGTCGTGGCTACACCTTC. It translates to CSASRGYTF.